This T cell receptor (beta chain) was profiled in a study of blood T cell repertoires in COVID-19. Across the whole study: Sites in the United States, Italy and Spain provided acute and convalescent COVID-19 samples. The analysed material was cDNA or gDNA that came from T cells, B-cell-depleted T cells, or PBMCs.

After removal of 0 bases from V and 4 bases from J, the junction contained 6 bases not matched to a gene. Germline CDR1 SGHDT, CDR2 YYEEEE. The CDR3 contains 16 residues. Original methodology: Amplification of reference gene primers was used by the study to estimate nucleated cell counts. Sequencing used immunoSEQ multiplex PCR; TCRdb keeps in-frame clones, though not all of them. V, J and clone size were drawn from that table, and D and trimming were deduced from the DNA. Here the sample spans approximately 120,000 clones, 83% being singletons. The clonotype comes from an older woman with acute or convalescent COVID-19. The sequenced sample was peripheral blood. The chain links TRBV5-6 to TRBJ1-4, with 7 bases fitting TRBD1. The CDR3 nucleotides read TGTGCCAGCAGCTTGGCTTCGACAGGGATTAATGAAAAACTGTTTTTT. Translation: CASSLASTGINEKLFF.